The rows below give T cell receptor beta chains drawn from one sample of a study of regulatory T cells. Sequenced by immunoSEQ multiplex PCR; TCRdb stores in-frame clones only, minus some. Here the sample spans roughly 23,000 clones, more than 70% being singletons. The sequenced sample was conventional CD4+ T cells sorted from blood. These TCRs come from a child aged 5-17 years with CD3G deficiency. CDR3s include the opening cysteine and the closing phenylalanine or tryptophan. A D gene is named only where the DNA matches it firmly. Clone sizes are given selectively: once, few, many, or a class where the clone is expanded.

v_gene: TRBV28
d_gene: .
abundance: .
j_gene: TRBJ1-4
CDR3nt: TGTGCCAGCAGTCGCGTCGGCCAGGGTGGGCGAGAAAAACTGTTTTTT
CDR3aa: CASSRVGQGGREKLFF

v_gene: TRBV28
d_gene: .
abundance: .
j_gene: TRBJ2-3
CDR3nt: TGTGCCAGCAGTTTAGCGCGTAGCGGAAGCACAGATACGCAGTATTTT
CDR3aa: CASSLARSGSTDTQYF

v_gene: TRBV7-6
d_gene: TRBD2
abundance: .
j_gene: TRBJ2-1
CDR3nt: TGTGCCAGCAGTAGGCTAGCGGGGGGGAAGGGCAATGAGCAGTTCTTC
CDR3aa: CASSRLAGGKGNEQFF

v_gene: TRBV11-2
d_gene: .
abundance: .
j_gene: TRBJ2-7
CDR3nt: TGTGCCAGCAGCTTGGACCCCGACTACGAGCAGTACTTC
CDR3aa: CASSLDPDYEQYF

v_gene: TRBV28
d_gene: .
abundance: .
j_gene: TRBJ2-7
CDR3nt: TGTGCCACAAACCGGGACTCCCAGCAGTACTTC
CDR3aa: CATNRDSQQYF

v_gene: TRBV15
d_gene: .
abundance: .
j_gene: TRBJ2-7
CDR3nt: TGTGCCACCAGCAGAGATGTCCAGGGCCACCGGTCGTTGGGAGCATACTACGAGCAGTACTTC
CDR3aa: CATSRDVQGHRSLGAYYEQYF

v_gene: TRBV5-1
d_gene: .
abundance: .
j_gene: TRBJ1-2
CDR3nt: TGCGCCAGCAGCTTTGGGGGGGCCTATGGCTACACCTTC
CDR3aa: CASSFGGAYGYTF

v_gene: TRBV6-1
d_gene: TRBD1
abundance: .
j_gene: TRBJ2-1
CDR3nt: TGTGCCAGCAGTCCGGGACAGGGGGGTTACAATGAGCAGTTCTTC
CDR3aa: CASSPGQGGYNEQFF

v_gene: TRBV6-1
d_gene: TRBD2
abundance: .
j_gene: TRBJ2-7
CDR3nt: TGTGCCAGCAGTAAAAGCGGGAACTCCTACGAGCAGTACTTC
CDR3aa: CASSKSGNSYEQYF

v_gene: TRBV5-1
d_gene: TRBD1
abundance: .
j_gene: TRBJ1-1
CDR3nt: TGCGCCAGCAGCTTGGGCAGGGGGAATATGAACACTGAAGCTTTCTTT
CDR3aa: CASSLGRGNMNTEAFF

v_gene: TRBV19
d_gene: .
abundance: .
j_gene: TRBJ2-2
CDR3nt: TGTGCCAGTAGTATAGTAGGCGGGACCGGGGAGCTGTTTTTT
CDR3aa: CASSIVGGTGELFF

v_gene: TRBV28
d_gene: .
abundance: .
j_gene: TRBJ1-1
CDR3nt: TGTGCCAGCAGTTCCAGATACCGGGCCACCCGGACTGAAGCTTTCTTT
CDR3aa: CASSSRYRATRTEAFF

v_gene: TRBV6-1
d_gene: TRBD1
abundance: .
j_gene: TRBJ1-1
CDR3nt: TGTGCCAGCAGTGACCCCACACAGGGGACCACTGAAGCTTTCTTT
CDR3aa: CASSDPTQGTTEAFF

v_gene: TRBV28
d_gene: .
abundance: few
j_gene: TRBJ2-7
CDR3nt: TGTGCCAGCAGTTCCATCGGGGTGGGCGAGCAGTACTTC
CDR3aa: CASSSIGVGEQYF

v_gene: TRBV7-6
d_gene: TRBD2
abundance: .
j_gene: TRBJ2-5
CDR3nt: TGTGCCAGCAGCTTCGGGGGGTTGGGGACCCAGTACTTC
CDR3aa: CASSFGGLGTQYF